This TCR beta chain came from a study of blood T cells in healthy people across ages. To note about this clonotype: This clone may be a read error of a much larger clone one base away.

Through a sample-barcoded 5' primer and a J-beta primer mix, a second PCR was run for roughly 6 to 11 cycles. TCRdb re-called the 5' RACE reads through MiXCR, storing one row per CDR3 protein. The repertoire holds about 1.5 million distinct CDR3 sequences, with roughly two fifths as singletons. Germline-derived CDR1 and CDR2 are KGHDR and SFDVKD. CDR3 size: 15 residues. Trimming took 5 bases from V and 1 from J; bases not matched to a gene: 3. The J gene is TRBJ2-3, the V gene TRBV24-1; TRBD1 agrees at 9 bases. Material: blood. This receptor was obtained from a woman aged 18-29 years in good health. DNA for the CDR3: TGTGCCACCAGTGCCTGGACAGGGGGCACAGATACGCAGTATTTT. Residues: CATSAWTGGTDTQYF.